This TCR beta chain was captured by sequencing in a study of breast tumors, draining lymph nodes, adjacent tissues. This clonotype was counted at least ten times. CDR1 is MGHRA and CDR2 is YSYEKL in the germline V gene. V dropped 0 bases and J dropped 1 base, with 11 bases sitting between them. This CDR3 is built from 16 residues. The lymph nodes were axillary draining lymph nodes from breast cancer patients. One entry per CDR3 protein results from TCRdb running MiXCR on the multiplex PCR reads. The repertoire holds 200,000 to 300,000 distinct CDR3 sequences, with around 31% as singletons. The gene calls are TRBV4-1 and TRBJ2-3; D possibly matches TRBD1 or TRBD2 (6 bases each). Material for sequencing was axillary lymph node tissue. This receptor was taken from a female donor with breast cancer. Some clones in this sample may be carry-over from other donors' samples. CDR3 protein: CASSQEGGSGTDTQYF. Written as DNA, the CDR3 is TGCGCCAGCAGCCAAGAAGGGGGGAGTGGCACAGATACGCAGTATTTT.